The 5 T cell receptor beta chains given below trace back to one sample, sequenced in a study of shared clonotypes between healthy human individuals. Positive CCR7 selection of CD45RO-negative cells yielded the naive CD8 cells, and terminally differentiated effector memory CD45RA+ cells were excluded. Using immunoSEQ multiplex PCR, the repertoire was profiled, and TCRdb retains in-frame clones only, with some absent. The sample lists over 2,000,000 clones, around 93% occurring once. Source material: naive CD8+ T cells from PBMCs. These receptor sequences come from a man between 18 and 35 years old in good health. Some clones in this sample may be carry-over from other donors' samples.

The chain employs TRBV7-9 and TRBJ1-1, with unresolved D. V was cut by 0 bases and J by 1 base, with 9 bases left in between. Germline V lookup: CDR1 SEHNR, CDR2 FQNEAQ (reference sequence). The CDR3 extends over 15 amino acids. CDR3 nucleotide sequence: TGTGCCAGCAGCTTAGCCCGGACGAAGAACACTGAAGCTTTCTTT. This translates into CASSLARTKNTEAFF.

This clone has only one observation. The rearrangement joins TRBV28 to TRBJ2-3; possibly TRBD2 for D (6 bases). The CDR3 is 14 amino acids. V lost 2 bases, J lost 6 bases, and 12 bases lay in between. Germline CDR1 and CDR2: MDHEN and SYDVKM. CDR3 loop: CASSLASALDTQYF. The CDR3 DNA follows: TGTGCCAGCAGTTTAGCTAGCGCCCTGGATACGCAGTATTTT.

This chain links TRBV4-1 with TRBJ2-7; the match to TRBD2 covers 9 bases. V lost 4 bases to trimming and J lost 2 bases; unmatched junction nucleotides: 21. Looked up from germline, CDR1 is MGHRA and CDR2 is YSYEKL. The CDR3 consists of 20 residues. The CDR3 reads CASSRSKFASGTGSPYEQYF. CDR3 nucleotide sequence: TGCGCCAGCAGCCGATCTAAGTTCGCTAGCGGGACCGGATCGCCCTACGAGCAGTACTTC.

The chain couples TRBV7-6 to TRBJ1-3; D gene ambiguous. Germline loops: CDR1 SGHVS, CDR2 FNYEAQ. This CDR3 is built from 16 residues. V lost 5 bases and J lost 1, with 15 bases in between. In DNA, the CDR3 is TGTGCCAGCAGCCGCCAGTGGGTTTCATCTGGAAACACCATATATTTT. Translation: CASSRQWVSSGNTIYF.

The J gene is TRBJ2-3, the V gene TRBV7-8; 7 bases are shared with TRBD2. CDR1 and CDR2 (germline): SGHVS, FQNEAQ. After removal of 1 base from V and 0 bases from J, the junction contained 1 base not matched to a gene. The CDR3 is 15 residues long. The CDR3 is CASSLGSGSTDTQYF. CDR3 bases: TGTGCCAGCAGCTTAGGTAGCGGGAGCACAGATACGCAGTATTTT.